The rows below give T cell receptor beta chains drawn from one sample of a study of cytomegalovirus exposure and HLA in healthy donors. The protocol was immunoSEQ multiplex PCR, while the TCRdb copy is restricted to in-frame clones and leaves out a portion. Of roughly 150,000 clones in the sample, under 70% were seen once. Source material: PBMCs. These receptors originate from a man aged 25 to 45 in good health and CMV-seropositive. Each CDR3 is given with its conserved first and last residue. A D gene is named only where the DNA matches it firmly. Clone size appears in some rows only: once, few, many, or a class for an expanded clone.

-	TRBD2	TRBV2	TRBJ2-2	CASIRGGASSTGELFF	TGTGCCAGCATTCGGGGGGGGGCCTCGTCAACCGGGGAGCTGTTTTTT
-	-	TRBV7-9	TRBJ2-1	CASSSGFGSGSYNEQFF	TGTGCCAGCAGCTCAGGGTTCGGGTCTGGGTCCTACAATGAGCAGTTCTTC
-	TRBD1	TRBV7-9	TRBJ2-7	CASSLDGTGINEQYF	TGTGCCAGCAGCTTAGATGGGACAGGGATTAACGAGCAGTACTTC
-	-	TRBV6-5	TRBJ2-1	CASSRTVPLVEQFF	TGTGCCAGTAGCAGGACAGTCCCTTTAGTGGAGCAGTTCTTC
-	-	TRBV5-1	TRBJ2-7	CASSLNPGPETGLRHEQYF	TGCGCCAGCAGCTTGAACCCAGGGCCCGAGACTGGCCTTAGGCACGAGCAGTACTTC
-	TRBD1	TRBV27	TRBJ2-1	CASSLRGQYNEQFF	TGTGCCAGCAGTTTAAGGGGACAGTACAATGAGCAGTTCTTC
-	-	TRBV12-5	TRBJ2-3	CASASGTNTDTQYF	TGTGCTAGTGCGAGCGGCACCAACACAGATACGCAGTATTTT
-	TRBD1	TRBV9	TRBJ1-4	CASSPGTGLNEKLFF	TGTGCCAGCAGCCCAGGGACAGGGCTTAATGAAAAACTGTTTTTT
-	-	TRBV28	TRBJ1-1	CASSLGGFRAFF	TGTGCCAGCAGTTTGGGGGGTTTTAGGGCTTTCTTT
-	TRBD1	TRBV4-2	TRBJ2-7	CASSYAGTGRVEQYF	TGTGCCAGCAGTTACGCCGGGACAGGTCGAGTCGAGCAGTACTTC
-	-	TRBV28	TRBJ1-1	CASNPSGGTEAFF	TGTGCCAGCAATCCCTCGGGGGGCACTGAAGCTTTCTTT
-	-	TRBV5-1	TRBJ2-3	CASKREDYTDTQYF	TGCGCCAGCAAGAGGGAGGATTACACAGATACGCAGTATTTT
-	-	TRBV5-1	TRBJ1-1	CASSQDGGAFF	TGCGCCAGCAGTCAGGACGGAGGAGCTTTCTTT
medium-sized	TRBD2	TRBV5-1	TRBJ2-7	CASSLGAGAYEQYF	TGCGCCAGCAGCTTGGGGGCGGGAGCCTACGAGCAGTACTTC
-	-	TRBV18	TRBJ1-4	CASSPRRERGEKLFF	TGTGCCAGCTCGCCGCGAAGGGAGCGGGGTGAAAAACTGTTTTTT
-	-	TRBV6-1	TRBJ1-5	CASSVTGITDQPQHF	TGTGCCAGCAGTGTTACCGGTATTACTGATCAGCCCCAGCATTTT
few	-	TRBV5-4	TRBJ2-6	CASSFSILGANVLTF	TGTGCCAGCAGCTTTAGCATCCTTGGGGCCAACGTCCTGACTTTC
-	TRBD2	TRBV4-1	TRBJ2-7	CASSTTAGGPYEQYF	TGCGCCAGCAGCACCACAGCGGGAGGGCCGTACGAGCAGTACTTC
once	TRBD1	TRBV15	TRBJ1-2	CATSRGGQGTDYGYTF	TGTGCCACCAGCAGGGGAGGACAGGGGACCGACTATGGCTACACCTTC
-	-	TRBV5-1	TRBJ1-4	CASRTDSGEKLFF	TGCGCCAGCAGAACCGATAGCGGGGAAAAACTGTTTTTT
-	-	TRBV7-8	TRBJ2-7	CASTLGHPVYYEQYF	TGTGCCAGCACCCTAGGACATCCGGTATACTACGAGCAGTACTTC
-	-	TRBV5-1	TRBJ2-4	CASSSGDSAKNIQYF	TGCGCCAGCAGCTCCGGGGACTCCGCCAAAAACATTCAGTACTTC
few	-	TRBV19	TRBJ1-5	CAGAGPNQPQHF	TGTGCCGGGGCAGGCCCTAATCAGCCCCAGCATTTT
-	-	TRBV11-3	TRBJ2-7	CASSFTGLDEQYF	TGTGCCAGCAGCTTTACAGGGTTGGACGAGCAGTACTTC
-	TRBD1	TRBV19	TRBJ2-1	CASSNGQGARNEQFF	TGTGCCAGTAGTAATGGACAGGGGGCGAGGAATGAGCAGTTCTTC
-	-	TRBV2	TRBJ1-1	CASRVMVTAGAEAFF	TGTGCCAGCAGAGTTATGGTCACAGCCGGGGCTGAAGCTTTCTTT
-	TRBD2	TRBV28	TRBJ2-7	CASSFWLAGGEYEQYF	TGTGCCAGCAGTTTTTGGCTAGCGGGAGGAGAGTACGAGCAGTACTTC
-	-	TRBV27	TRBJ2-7	CASRLRSFSYEQYF	TGTGCCAGCAGACTACGGTCGTTCTCCTACGAGCAGTACTTC
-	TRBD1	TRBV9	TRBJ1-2	CASSAQGLLGYTF	TGTGCCAGCAGCGCACAGGGGTTACTTGGCTACACCTTC
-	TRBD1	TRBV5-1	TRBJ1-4	CASSLGQGKEKLFF	TGCGCCAGCAGCTTGGGACAGGGCAAGGAAAAACTGTTTTTT
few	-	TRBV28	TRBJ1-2	CASSLGGAGRSRGYTF	TGTGCCAGCTCTTTGGGGGGGGCAGGGCGGTCGAGAGGCTACACCTTC
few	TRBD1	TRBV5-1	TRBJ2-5	CASSLMVHRGNWETQYF	TGCGCCAGCAGCTTGATGGTCCACAGGGGAAATTGGGAGACCCAGTACTTC
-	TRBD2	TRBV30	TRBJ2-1	CAWSGGETYNEQFF	TGTGCCTGGAGCGGGGGGGAGACCTACAATGAGCAGTTCTTC
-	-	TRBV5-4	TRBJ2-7	CASSSRETISYEQYF	TGTGCCAGCAGCTCCCGGGAAACGATTTCCTACGAGCAGTACTTC
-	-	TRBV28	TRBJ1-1	CASSLSDSWVGENTEAFF	TGTGCCAGCAGTTTATCGGACAGTTGGGTGGGGGAGAACACTGAAGCTTTCTTT
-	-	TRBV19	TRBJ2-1	CASSILDRQFF	TGTGCCAGTAGCATACTAGATCGGCAGTTCTTC
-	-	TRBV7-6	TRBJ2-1	CASSLEGWGTYNEQFF	TGTGCCAGCAGCTTAGAAGGTTGGGGCACCTACAATGAGCAGTTCTTC
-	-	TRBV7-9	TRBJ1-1	CASSFEALGSEAFF	TGTGCCAGCAGCTTCGAAGCATTGGGCTCTGAAGCTTTCTTT
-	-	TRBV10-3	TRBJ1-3	CAIMDSTPGNTIYF	TGTGCCATAATGGACAGCACCCCCGGAAACACCATATATTTT
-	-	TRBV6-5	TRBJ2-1	CASSIRDYNEQFF	TGTGCCAGCAGCATCCGGGACTACAATGAGCAGTTCTTC
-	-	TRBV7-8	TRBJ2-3	CASSAGRSGIISTDTQYF	TGTGCCAGCAGCGCAGGCCGTTCCGGCATTATTAGCACAGATACGCAGTATTTT
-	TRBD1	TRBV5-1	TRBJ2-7	CASSPRTGGGYEQYF	TGCGCCAGCAGCCCAAGGACAGGGGGCGGTTACGAGCAGTACTTC
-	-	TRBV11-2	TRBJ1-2	CASSIGQYGYTF	TGTGCCAGCAGCATCGGACAGTATGGCTACACCTTC
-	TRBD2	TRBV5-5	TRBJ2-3	CASSLGGSTDTQYF	TGTGCCAGCAGCTTGGGCGGGAGTACAGATACGCAGTATTTT
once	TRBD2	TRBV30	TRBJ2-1	CAWSASIKRNLAGTYNEQFF	TGTGCCTGGAGTGCGAGTATAAAGAGAAACTTAGCGGGTACCTACAATGAGCAGTTCTTC
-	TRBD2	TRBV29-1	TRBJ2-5	CSAGLAVQYF	TGCAGCGCGGGGCTAGCGGTACAGTACTTC
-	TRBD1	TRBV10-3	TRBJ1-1	CAISESGQETEAFF	TGTGCCATCAGTGAGTCGGGACAGGAGACTGAAGCTTTCTTT
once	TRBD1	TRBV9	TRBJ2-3	CASSPPGQIEFDTQYF	TGTGCCAGCAGCCCCCCGGGACAGATAGAATTTGATACGCAGTATTTT
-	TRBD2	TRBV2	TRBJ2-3	CASSDPGTSGTDTQYF	TGTGCCAGCAGTGATCCCGGGACTAGCGGGACAGATACGCAGTATTTT
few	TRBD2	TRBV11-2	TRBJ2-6	CASSQGLAGYNSGANVLTF	TGTGCCAGCAGCCAAGGACTAGCGGGATATAACTCTGGGGCCAACGTCCTGACTTTC
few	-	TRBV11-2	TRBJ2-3	CASSLAWASTDTQYF	TGTGCCAGCAGCTTAGCATGGGCCAGCACAGATACGCAGTATTTT
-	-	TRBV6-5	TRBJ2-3	CASKRTYTDTQYF	TGTGCCAGCAAGCGGACCTACACAGATACGCAGTATTTT
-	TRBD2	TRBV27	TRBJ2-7	CASSLGTSGSYEQYF	TGTGCCAGCAGTTTAGGGACTAGCGGTTCCTACGAGCAGTACTTC
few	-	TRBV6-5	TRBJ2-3	CAVQGADTQYF	TGTGCCGTACAGGGTGCGGATACGCAGTATTTT